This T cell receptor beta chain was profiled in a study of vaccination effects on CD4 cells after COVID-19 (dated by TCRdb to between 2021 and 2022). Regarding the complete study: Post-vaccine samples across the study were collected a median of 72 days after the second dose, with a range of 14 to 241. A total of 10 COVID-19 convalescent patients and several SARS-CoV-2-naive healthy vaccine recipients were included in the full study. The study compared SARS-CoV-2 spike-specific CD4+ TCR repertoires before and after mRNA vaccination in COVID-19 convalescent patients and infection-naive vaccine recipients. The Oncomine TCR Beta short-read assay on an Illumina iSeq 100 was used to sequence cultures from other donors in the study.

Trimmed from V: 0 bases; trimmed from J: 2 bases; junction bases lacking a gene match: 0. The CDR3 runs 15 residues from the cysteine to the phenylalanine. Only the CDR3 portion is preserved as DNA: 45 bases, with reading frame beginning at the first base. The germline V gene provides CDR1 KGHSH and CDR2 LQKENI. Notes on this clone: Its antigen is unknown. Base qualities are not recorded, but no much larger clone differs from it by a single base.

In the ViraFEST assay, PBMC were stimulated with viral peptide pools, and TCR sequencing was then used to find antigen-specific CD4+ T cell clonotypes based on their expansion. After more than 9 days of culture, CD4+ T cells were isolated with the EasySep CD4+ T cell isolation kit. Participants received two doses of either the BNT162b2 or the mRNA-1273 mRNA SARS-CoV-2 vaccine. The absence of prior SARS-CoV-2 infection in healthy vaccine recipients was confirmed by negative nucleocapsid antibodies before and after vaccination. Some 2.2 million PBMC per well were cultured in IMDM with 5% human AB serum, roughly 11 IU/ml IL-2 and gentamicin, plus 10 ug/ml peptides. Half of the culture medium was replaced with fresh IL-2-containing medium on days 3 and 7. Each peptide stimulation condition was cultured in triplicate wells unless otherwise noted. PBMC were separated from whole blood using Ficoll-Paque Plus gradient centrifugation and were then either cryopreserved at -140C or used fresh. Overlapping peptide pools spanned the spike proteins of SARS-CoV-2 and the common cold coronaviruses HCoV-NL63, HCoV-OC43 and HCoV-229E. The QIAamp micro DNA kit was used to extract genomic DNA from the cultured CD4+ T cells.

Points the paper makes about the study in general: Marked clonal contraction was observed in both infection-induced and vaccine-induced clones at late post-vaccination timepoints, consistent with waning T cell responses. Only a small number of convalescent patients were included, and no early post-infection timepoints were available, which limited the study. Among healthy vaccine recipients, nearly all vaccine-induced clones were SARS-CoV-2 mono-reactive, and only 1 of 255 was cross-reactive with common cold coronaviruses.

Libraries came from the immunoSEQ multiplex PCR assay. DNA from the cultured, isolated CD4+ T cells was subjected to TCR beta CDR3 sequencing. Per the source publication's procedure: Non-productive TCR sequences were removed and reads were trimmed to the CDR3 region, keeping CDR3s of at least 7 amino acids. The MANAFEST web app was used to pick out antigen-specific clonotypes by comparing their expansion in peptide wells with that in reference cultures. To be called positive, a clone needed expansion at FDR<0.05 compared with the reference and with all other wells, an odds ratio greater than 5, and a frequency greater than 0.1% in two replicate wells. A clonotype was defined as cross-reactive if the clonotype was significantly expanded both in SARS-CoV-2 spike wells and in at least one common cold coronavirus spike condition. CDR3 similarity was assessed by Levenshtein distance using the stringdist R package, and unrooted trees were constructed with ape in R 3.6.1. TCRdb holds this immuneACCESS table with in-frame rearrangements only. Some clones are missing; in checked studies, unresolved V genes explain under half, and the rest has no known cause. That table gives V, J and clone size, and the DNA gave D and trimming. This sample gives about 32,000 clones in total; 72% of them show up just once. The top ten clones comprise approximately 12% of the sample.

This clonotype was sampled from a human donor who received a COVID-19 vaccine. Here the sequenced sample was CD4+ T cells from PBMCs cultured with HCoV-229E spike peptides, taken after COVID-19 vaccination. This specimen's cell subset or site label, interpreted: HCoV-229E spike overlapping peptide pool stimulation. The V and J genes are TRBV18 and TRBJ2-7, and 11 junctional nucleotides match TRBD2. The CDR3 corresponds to CASSPPSGRAYEQYF. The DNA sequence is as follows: TGTGCCAGCTCACCACCTAGCGGGAGGGCCTACGAGCAGTACTTC.